The sample holds one count of the clone carrying this T cell receptor beta chain. Its antigen is not known. PCR involved 60 Vbeta and 13 Jbeta primers. Clones were sequenced by immunoSEQ multiplex PCR, and TCRdb holds only the in-frame ones, with some missing. The sample shows some 150,000 clones, 65% to 85% of them seen only once. The germline V gene has CDR1 ENHRY and CDR2 SYGVKD. The CDR3 spans 16 residues. Unmatched junction bases numbered 11, after V lost 10 bases and J lost 4 bases. This sample is drawn from a study of cytomegalovirus exposure and HLA in healthy donors. Study observations and caveats: The authors assumed roughly uniform sequencing depth across donors for presence/absence analyses. Some highly shared sequence variants likely arose as a pipeline artifact. According to an earlier analysis, most TCR beta V segments yielded productive rearrangements about 90% or about 30% of the time.

The chain links TRBV10-3 to TRBJ1-6; the match to TRBD1 covers 9 bases. What was sequenced was PBMCs. The source of this sequence is a man over 45 in good health and CMV-seronegative. CDR3 residues: CASQFGQGQYNSPLHF. In nucleotides, the CDR3 is TGTGCCAGCCAATTCGGACAGGGGCAGTATAATTCACCCCTCCACTTT.